This T cell receptor beta chain was sequenced during a study of T cell repertoires in cytomegalovirus infection. Looking at the study overall: CMV infection and matching HLA type were both indicated by public TCR beta signatures.

To note about this clonotype: Its antigen is not identified.

TCRdb used MiXCR to reprocess the reads, holding one entry per CDR3 protein. The table has 310,000 or so distinct CDR3 sequences, under 30% seen once. Study-wide results and caveats: The ex vivo response showed dominance by HLA-C-restricted CMV-specific TCR beta clonotypes.

The CDR3 runs 14 residues. The germline V gene encodes CDR1 SGHTA and CDR2 FQGNSA. V dropped 2 bases and J dropped 5; count of bases not matched to a gene: 2. V usage is TRBV7-2 and J usage is TRBJ2-4, with 8 bases fitting TRBD1. This TCR came from a human donor in good health (CMV status not recorded). Some clones in this sample may be carry-over from other donors' samples. What was sequenced was PBMCs. The CDR3 bases are TGTGCCAGCAGCTTAAGGACAGGGCAAAACATTCAGTACTTC. This gives the protein CASSLRTGQNIQYF.